This paragraph reports one T cell receptor beta chain. Its antigen remains unidentified. The data stem from a study of graft-versus-host responses after intestinal transplantation. Study findings and constraints: Elevated graft-versus-host to host-versus-graft clonal ratios in allografts were recorded for patients with graft-donor T cell macrochimerism.

Profiled with immunoSEQ multiplex PCR; TCRdb holds only in-frame clones, not every one. The table lists tens of thousands of clones, 75% to 90% of them singletons, with approximately 4.9% in the top ten. The CDR3 totals 16 residues. The V gene's germline CDR1 is ENHRY and CDR2 SYGVKD. The V and J ends lost 0 bases and 4 bases respectively, with 10 bases between them. This TCR came from a human patient who received an intestinal transplant, so some T cells may come from the graft donor. Sequencing was performed on PBMCs, taken more than 64 days after intestinal transplantation. The chain recombines TRBV10-3 with TRBJ1-6; TRBD1 is a possible D gene (5 bases). CDR3 DNA: TGTGCCATCAGTGAGTCGGGGGGGGATTATAATTCACCCCTCCACTTT. Its protein is CAISESGGDYNSPLHF.